The present T cell receptor beta chain was sequenced within a study of graft-versus-host responses after intestinal transplantation. Study-wide background: Grafts were multivisceral, liver-intestinal, or isolated intestinal.

Study observations and caveats: Across patients carrying graft-donor T cell macrochimerism, allografts held high graft-versus-host to host-versus-graft clonal ratios.

Germline lookup yields CDR1 SGDLS and CDR2 YYNGEE. This CDR3 spans 14 amino acids. V gave up 3 bases and J gave up 7 bases; unmatched junction bases: 5. Produced via immunoSEQ multiplex PCR; TCRdb's table is partial and in-frame only. This table has about 100,000 clones, roughly 84% appearing once. A note on this clone: What it recognizes is unknown.

The sequencing here drew on unstimulated CD4+ T cells sorted from spleen or lymph node cells, taken before transplant. This TCR derives from a human donor who was the organ donor for an intestinal transplant. This chain uses TRBV9 with TRBJ1-5, with TRBD1 identical over 9 bases. CDR3 DNA: TGTGCCAGCAGCGGAACAGGGGGCGGGCAGCCCCAGCATTTT. Translation gives CASSGTGGGQPQHF. The full variable domain, completed using reference TRBV9 and TRBJ1-5, is DSGVTQTPKHLITATGQRVTLRCSPRSGDLSVYWYQQSLDQGLQFLIQYYNGEERAKGNILERFSAQQFPDLHSELNLSSLELGDSALYFCASSGTGGGQPQHFGDGTRLSIL.